This TCR beta chain originates from a study of cytomegalovirus exposure and HLA in healthy donors. This cohort consisted of healthy bone marrow donors. With regard to this clone: Its specificity is not known.

The PCR contained 60 Vbeta and 13 Jbeta primers. TCRdb's copy holds only in-frame clones and misses some; the assay was immunoSEQ multiplex PCR. The data show about 220,000 clones, about 75% seen once. General study points: A few chains tied to CMV proved CMV antigen-specific in vitro. In a later analysis, V- and J-gene trimming of beta chains associated with a DCLRE1C missense variant, replicated independently.

The receptor's source is a woman aged 25 to 45 in good health and CMV-seronegative. The material sequenced was PBMCs.

The CDR3 sequence is CASTTPTGGGAIGELFF. In DNA, the CDR3 is TGCGCCAGCACTACCCCTACTGGGGGGGGTGCGATCGGGGAGCTGTTTTTT. The V gene is TRBV5-1, the J gene TRBJ2-2; 7 bases map to TRBD2. The trim removed 6 bases at V and 7 bases at J, leaving 18 bases unmatched. The length of the CDR3 is 17 residues. The germline CDR1 and CDR2 sequences are SGHRS and YFSETQ.